This record concerns one TCR beta chain sequence. As yet, its antigen is unknown. Method: immunoSEQ multiplex PCR; TCRdb's copy keeps in-frame clones and lacks some. Of 150,000 to 200,000 clones listed, around nine tenths were seen once; the top ten hold about 4.4%. This sample is part of a study of lymphopenia after photon versus proton radiotherapy. Findings and caveats of the study: A bigger post-nadir fall in TCR diversity correlated inversely with survival time in deceased patients. Photon-treated patients lost naive T cells and TCR diversity; proton-treated stayed stable. Only patients who died were analyzed for survival; proton advantage is unproven.

V dropped 5 bases and J dropped 9; count of bases not matched to a gene: 7. CDR3 length: 15 amino acids. Germline lookup yields CDR1 SGHAT and CDR2 FQNNGV. Sequenced material: peripheral blood, taken from a patient treated with photon-based radiotherapy. This TCR was recovered from a man aged 50 to 59 with gastric cancer. The chain employs TRBV11-2 and TRBJ2-1, with 13 positions matching TRBD2. DNA of the CDR3: TGTGCCAGCAGCCCAACTAGCGGGAGGGCCGCTGAGCAGTTCTTC. Amino acids: CASSPTSGRAAEQFF.